These T cell receptor beta chains were read from a single sample in a study of shared clonotypes between healthy human individuals. Data came from immunoSEQ multiplex PCR; TCRdb stores just in-frame clones and leaves some out. The sample has fewer than 550,000 clones; about three quarters are singletons. Sequenced input: PBMCs. These TCRs come from a middle-aged woman in good health. Some clones in this sample may be carry-over from other donors' samples. Both conserved end residues are part of each CDR3. A D gene is named only where the DNA matches it firmly. A clone size is listed for some rows: how often the clone was seen (once, few, many), or a class if it is expanded.

clone_size	v_call	j_call	d_call	cdr3_aa	cdr3_nt
once	TRBV7-5	TRBJ2-2	.	CVRSFYRGNTGELFF	TGTGTCAGAAGCTTTTACAGGGGCAACACCGGGGAGCTGTTTTTT
.	TRBV5-1	TRBJ2-5	.	CASSEDVFGETQYF	TGCGCCAGCAGCGAGGATGTCTTCGGGGAGACCCAGTACTTC
.	TRBV25-1	TRBJ2-5	.	CASSRGPLLATQYF	TGTGCCAGCAGTCGGGGTCCCCTACTAGCCACCCAGTACTTC
.	TRBV7-9	TRBJ1-4	.	CASSFGGTDNEKLFF	TGTGCCAGCAGCTTTGGAGGGACCGATAATGAAAAACTGTTTTTT
.	TRBV7-9	TRBJ1-4	.	CASSRWDGRKVDEKLFF	TGTGCCAGCAGCCGGTGGGACGGCCGCAAAGTGGATGAAAAACTGTTTTTT
.	TRBV2	TRBJ1-2	TRBD1	CASSGRQGEGYGYTF	TGTGCCAGCAGTGGAAGACAGGGAGAGGGCTATGGCTACACCTTC
.	TRBV28	TRBJ2-1	TRBD1	CASSFTGTGDNEQFF	TGTGCCAGCAGTTTTACCGGGACAGGGGACAATGAGCAGTTCTTC
.	TRBV19	TRBJ2-7	.	CASSAGEASSYEQYF	TGTGCCAGTAGTGCAGGTGAAGCAAGCTCCTACGAGCAGTACTTC
.	TRBV5-4	TRBJ2-2	.	CASSLALSTGELFF	TGTGCCAGCAGCTTGGCCCTCAGCACCGGGGAGCTGTTTTTT
.	TRBV9	TRBJ1-2	.	CASSVGQGSNYGYTF	TGTGCCAGCAGCGTAGGTCAGGGGTCTAACTATGGCTACACCTTC
.	TRBV6-6	TRBJ2-1	TRBD2	CASSPREGNEQFF	TGTGCCAGCAGTCCGAGGGAGGGGAATGAGCAGTTCTTC
.	TRBV19	TRBJ2-3	.	CASSIFGTTDTQYF	TGTGCCAGTAGTATCTTTGGGACCACAGATACGCAGTATTTT
once	TRBV11-2	TRBJ1-2	TRBD1	CASSLGDRGYGYTF	TGTGCCAGCAGCTTAGGGGACAGGGGTTATGGCTACACCTTC
.	TRBV10-2	TRBJ2-1	TRBD2	CASSVSGNLMGNEQFF	TGCGCCAGCAGTGTTAGCGGGAACTTGATGGGAAATGAGCAGTTCTTC
.	TRBV18	TRBJ2-7	.	CASSLRDGFYEQYF	TGTGCCAGCTCCCTTAGGGACGGATTCTACGAGCAGTACTTC
.	TRBV4-3	TRBJ1-2	.	CASSQGVTDSWAYGYTF	TGCGCCAGCAGCCAGGGGGTCACAGACTCCTGGGCGTATGGCTACACCTTC
.	TRBV6-5	TRBJ2-7	.	CASSPRAVSSYEQYF	TGTGCCAGCAGTCCCAGGGCCGTCAGCTCCTACGAGCAGTACTTC
.	TRBV12-1	TRBJ1-1	.	CAGGAMNTEAFF	TGTGCCGGGGGCGCGATGAACACTGAAGCTTTCTTT
.	TRBV7-9	TRBJ2-6	TRBD2	CASSSRLAGPSGANVLTF	TGTGCCAGCAGCTCTCGACTAGCGGGACCTTCTGGGGCCAACGTCCTGACTTTC
.	TRBV10-3	TRBJ1-1	TRBD1	CATSPTGLNTEAFF	TGTGCCACCAGTCCGACAGGGTTGAACACTGAAGCTTTCTTT
.	TRBV29-1	TRBJ2-7	.	CSVELADSYEQYF	TGCAGCGTTGAGTTAGCGGACTCCTACGAGCAGTACTTC